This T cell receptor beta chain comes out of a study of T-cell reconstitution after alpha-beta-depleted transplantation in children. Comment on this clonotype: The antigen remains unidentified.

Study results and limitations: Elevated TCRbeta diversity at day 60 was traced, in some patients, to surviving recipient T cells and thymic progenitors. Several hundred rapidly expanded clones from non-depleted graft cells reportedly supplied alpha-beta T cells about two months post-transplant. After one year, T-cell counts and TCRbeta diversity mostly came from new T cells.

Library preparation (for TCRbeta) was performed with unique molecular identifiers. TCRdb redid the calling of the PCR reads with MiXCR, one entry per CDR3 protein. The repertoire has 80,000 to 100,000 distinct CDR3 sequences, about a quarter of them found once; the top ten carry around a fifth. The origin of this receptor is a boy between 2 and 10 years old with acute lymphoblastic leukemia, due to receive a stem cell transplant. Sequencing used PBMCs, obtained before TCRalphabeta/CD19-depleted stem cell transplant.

The CDR3, as DNA: TGTGCCAGCAGCTCGGGACTGGGATTTTTCAATGAGCAGTTCTTC. Amino acids: CASSSGLGFFNEQFF. The gene calls are TRBV7-3 and TRBJ2-1, with D possibly TRBD2 on 6 matching bases. The ends were cut back, 4 bases at V and 6 bases at J, with 16 bases in the middle. The CDR3 totals 15 residues. Germline V CDR1 and CDR2: SGHTA, FQGTGA.